This entry describes one TCR beta chain. Assay used: immunoSEQ multiplex PCR; TCRdb lists only in-frame clones, some missing. The sample has 140,000 to 150,000 clones; 75% to 90% are singletons. This record comes from a study of blood T cell repertoires in COVID-19. In the study overall: The United States, Italy and Spain were the sources of the acute and convalescent COVID-19 samples.

Participants were aged about 18 to 90 years, lived in 24 US areas, and enrolled virtually. Clinical histories supplied by participants themselves formed the basis of cohort assignment. Among Cohort 3 donors, those recovered had two negative PCRs, clearance, or symptom resolution. V lost 5 bases, J lost 0 bases, and 8 bases lay in between. The CDR3 loop spans 15 amino acids. CDR1 SNHLY and CDR2 FYNNEI come from the germline V gene. This chain uses TRBV2 with TRBJ2-6, with D uncertain. The sequencing input was PBMCs or T cells enriched from blood (not recorded which). The receptor was derived from a man between 60 and 75 years old who had recovered from COVID-19. The CDR3 protein is CASSQQSSGANVLTF. The DNA of the CDR3 is TGTGCCAGCAGTCAACAAAGCTCTGGGGCCAACGTCCTGACTTTC.